This T cell receptor (beta chain) was sequenced during a study of T cell changes during pregnancy in multiple sclerosis. Germline values: CDR1 SGHNT, CDR2 YYREEE (reference sequence). V gave up 0 bases and J gave up 10 bases; unmatched junction bases: 7. The CDR3 has 15 amino acids. Libraries were prepared by immunoSEQ multiplex PCR; TCRdb keeps only in-frame clonotypes and omits some of them. The top ten clones hold roughly 2.5% of a sample with approximately 89,000 clones, approximately 94% of them seen once. This receptor was obtained from a female donor with multiple sclerosis, enrolled in a pregnancy study. This specimen was peripheral blood, taken in the third trimester of pregnancy. The rearrangement joins TRBV5-4 to TRBJ1-6; 7 positions match TRBD1. The CDR3 DNA reads as TGTGCCAGCAGCTTGGATGCAGGGGGTGGATCACCCCTCCACTTT. It yields the protein CASSLDAGGGSPLHF.